The rows below give T cell receptor beta chains drawn from one sample of a study of cytomegalovirus exposure and HLA in healthy donors. Clones were read by immunoSEQ multiplex PCR, and TCRdb kept only the in-frame ones, dropping some. The profile shows approximately 97,000 clones, about 95% of them singletons. Material for sequencing was PBMCs. Every receptor here comes from a woman aged 18-29 years in good health and CMV-seronegative. The CDR3 runs from the conserved cysteine through the conserved F or W. Each record gives: V gene, J gene, D gene, clone size, CDR3 protein, CDR3 DNA. The D gene is left open where the match is weak. Expanded clones get a size class; other rows say once, few or many, or leave the size out.

>TRBV27|TRBJ1-1|.|.
CASSFYNPSENTEAFF
TGTGCCAGCAGTTTCTATAATCCAAGCGAGAACACTGAAGCTTTCTTT
>TRBV30|TRBJ1-2|TRBD1|.
CAWAYGTGRGYTF
TGTGCCTGGGCATACGGGACAGGGAGAGGCTACACCTTC
>TRBV5-1|TRBJ1-5|TRBD1|.
CASRTGGLESNQPQHF
TGCGCCAGTAGAACAGGGGGCCTCGAAAGCAATCAGCCCCAGCATTTT
>TRBV2|TRBJ1-5|.|.
CASSEWLQKRGGKPQHF
TGTGCCAGCAGTGAATGGCTCCAGAAGCGAGGCGGGAAGCCCCAGCATTTT
>TRBV10-3|TRBJ2-3|TRBD2|once
CAIRGASGGLDTQYF
TGTGCCATCAGAGGAGCTAGCGGGGGGTTGGATACGCAGTATTTT
>TRBV7-2|TRBJ2-5|TRBD2|once
CASSKGWEGAQYF
TGTGCCAGCAGCAAAGGGTGGGAGGGAGCCCAGTACTTC
>TRBV28|TRBJ2-1|TRBD2|.
CASSLGGSFYNEQFF
TGTGCCAGCAGTTTAGGCGGGAGCTTCTACAATGAGCAGTTCTTC
>TRBV27|TRBJ2-7|TRBD1|.
CASSPGQGRYEQYF
TGTGCCAGCAGTCCGGGACAGGGACGCTACGAGCAGTACTTC
>TRBV9|TRBJ2-2|TRBD2|.
CASSAPLGGYTGELFF
TGTGCCAGCAGCGCCCCGCTGGGGGGGTACACCGGGGAGCTGTTTTTT
>TRBV19|TRBJ1-3|.|.
CASSRTRVRSGNTIYF
TGTGCCAGTTCCAGGACGCGGGTTCGCTCTGGAAACACCATATATTTT
>TRBV4-1|TRBJ1-1|.|once
CASSQRGLEPNTEAFF
TGCGCCAGCAGCCAACGAGGGTTGGAGCCGAACACTGAAGCTTTCTTT
>TRBV7-9|TRBJ2-7|.|.
CASSSSGLSLMWVSYEQYF
TGTGCCAGCAGCTCAAGCGGGCTTAGCCTAATGTGGGTCTCCTACGAGCAGTACTTC
>TRBV4-3|TRBJ1-2|.|.
CASSQRTVPLYGYTF
TGCGCCAGCAGCCAGCGGACAGTCCCCCTCTATGGCTACACCTTC
>TRBV19|TRBJ1-5|.|once
CASSRQYQPQHF
TGTGCCAGTAGTAGACAGTATCAGCCCCAGCATTTT
>TRBV7-7|TRBJ2-2|.|.
CASSLTGTGELFF
TGTGCTAGCAGCTTAACGGGCACCGGGGAGCTGTTTTTT
>TRBV2|TRBJ2-3|TRBD2|.
CASSELAGGPTDTQYF
TGTGCCAGCAGCGAACTAGCGGGAGGGCCAACAGATACGCAGTATTTT
>TRBV7-2|TRBJ1-5|.|.
CASTPEGFQPQHF
TGTGCCAGCACCCCCGAGGGCTTTCAGCCCCAGCATTTT
>TRBV4-3|TRBJ1-6|TRBD1|.
CASSQKSGTGGSPLHF
TGCGCCAGCAGCCAAAAATCCGGGACAGGGGGCTCACCCCTCCACTTT
>TRBV10-3|TRBJ2-7|.|.
CAISEGQNYEQYF
TGTGCCATCAGTGAGGGGCAGAACTACGAGCAGTACTTC
>TRBV18|TRBJ2-7|.|.
CASSVGLDYEQYF
TGTGCCAGCTCTGTCGGGTTGGACTACGAGCAGTACTTC
>TRBV19|TRBJ2-1|TRBD2|.
CASSSTSAYNEQFF
TGTGCCAGTAGTTCGACTAGCGCCTACAATGAGCAGTTCTTC
>TRBV27|TRBJ2-2|TRBD2|once
CASSLIAGLNTGELFF
TGTGCCAGCAGTTTGATAGCGGGCTTGAACACCGGGGAGCTGTTTTTT
>TRBV13|TRBJ2-7|.|.
CASSLGPGSYEQYF
TGTGCCAGCAGCTTAGGTCCCGGGTCCTACGAGCAGTACTTC
>TRBV15|TRBJ2-7|.|.
CATTRGHSEQYF
TGTGCCACCACAAGAGGACACTCCGAGCAGTACTTC
>TRBV5-8|TRBJ2-7|TRBD2|once
CASSPSGSGRDEQYF
TGTGCCAGCAGCCCTAGCGGGAGTGGCCGGGACGAGCAGTACTTC
>TRBV9|TRBJ1-2|.|.
CASSAPGGGLSYGYTF
TGTGCCAGCAGCGCCCCCGGCGGGGGACTGAGCTATGGCTACACCTTC
>TRBV9|TRBJ1-1|.|.
CASSPGHENTEAFF
TGTGCCAGCAGCCCCGGACACGAGAACACTGAAGCTTTCTTT
>TRBV6-5|TRBJ1-1|.|.
CASSYSEGFEAFF
TGTGCCAGCAGTTACTCGGAGGGATTTGAAGCTTTCTTT
>TRBV9|TRBJ2-5|TRBD2|.
CASSVAGGPSYQETQYF
TGTGCCAGCAGCGTCGCGGGGGGGCCGTCTTACCAAGAGACCCAGTACTTC
>TRBV6-1|TRBJ2-7|TRBD1|once
CASSLAGQGWYEQYF
TGTGCCAGCAGTCTTGCCGGACAGGGGTGGTACGAGCAGTACTTC
>TRBV19|TRBJ2-1|.|once
CASSPHINNEQFF
TGTGCCAGTAGTCCTCACATCAACAATGAGCAGTTCTTC
>TRBV12-5|TRBJ1-1|TRBD1|.
CASGLGQGKAFF
TGTGCTAGTGGTTTGGGACAGGGGAAAGCTTTCTTT
>TRBV7-6|TRBJ1-2|.|.
CASSLGGGGYTF
TGTGCCAGCAGCTTAGGGGGGGGAGGCTACACCTTC
>TRBV4-1|TRBJ1-3|TRBD1|.
CASSQGTGGNTIYF
TGCGCCAGCAGCCAAGGGACAGGGGGAAACACCATATATTTT
>TRBV7-2|TRBJ2-3|.|.
CASSSRRVGADTQYF
TGTGCCAGCAGTTCAAGACGGGTGGGGGCGGATACGCAGTATTTT